This TCR beta chain was documented in a study of T cell responses to AZD1222 COVID-19 vaccine (dated by TCRdb to the early 2020s). In terms of the full investigation: TCR sequencing was performed for about 250 trial participants, of whom 207 were given two doses of AZD1222 and around 25 were given two doses of MenACWY control vaccine. Trial participants were enrolled by age into subgroups of 18-55, 56-69 and 70-plus years, and approximately 150, 30 and 60 TCR-sequenced participants, respectively, were included in these subgroups. Summary of the overall study and its limitations: After two AZD1222 doses, spike-specific TCR breadth and depth were significantly higher than at day 0 and than in MenACWY recipients. No day 14 peak-response samples were available, so repertoires were characterized only after the peak T cell response. The 56-69-year group was small, and its depth increase did not reach significance, likely because of low power. Conclusions about previously exposed vaccinees are limited because only six or seven AZD1222 recipients were SARS-CoV-2 seropositive at baseline. Participants were mostly white British, with more females than males. The authors suggested clonal diversity may have been underestimated. Reportedly, almost half of the unique spike-specific TCRs recognized epitopes lying outside the regions that are mutated in the B.1.351 and B.1.1.7 variants. The vaccine-associated CD4 TCRs covered the entire spike protein, and the dominant responses fell in regions 160-218 and 743-854.

Per the publication, the time point label means: about 28 days (+/-7) after the second vaccine dose. AZD1222 recipients whose second dose came at about 4 weeks and those whose second dose came at about 12 weeks were combined into one group, since spike-specific TCR depth and breadth did not differ between the two schedules. The vaccinee samples were drawn from two UK trials, COV001 and COV002, one of which was a single-blind randomized controlled phase 2/3 trial testing AZD1222 (ChAdOx1 nCoV-19) in healthy adults. Trial participant PBMC samples were collected at day 0 and day 28 after the second dose for TCRbeta chain sequencing. The CDR3 regions of human TCRbeta chains were subjected to immunosequencing. The study's own analysis went as follows. Repertoire TCRs were matched against a reference library of SARS-CoV-2-specific TCRs generated with the MIRA antigen-specificity platform. Breadth was defined as the fraction of unique TCRs that were SARS-CoV-2-associated. Depth was defined as the fraction of total T cells that were SARS-CoV-2-associated. Using the MIRA data, each spike-specific TCR was mapped to the spike region that the TCR reacts to and placed in a CD4 or CD8 class. Log10-transformed breadth and depth values were compared by one-way ANOVA with Sidak's multiple comparisons tests. The clones in this table, taken by TCRdb from immuneACCESS, are in-frame only. Not every clone is retained; where verified, under half of the shortfall comes from an unresolved V gene, and the cause of the rest is unknown. That table supplies the V and J calls and clone size; D and trimming were determined from the DNA. Recorded for this sample are some 170,000 clones; around 92% of them occurred a single time. The leading ten clones occupy approximately 0.98% of the sample.

As to this clone: This clone's antigen is unknown. Per-base qualities were not stored, and no clone one base away is much larger.

Germline trimming amounts to 5 bases on V and 3 bases on J, with 3 as the count of junction bases outside the gene matches. The CDR3, from cysteine to phenylalanine, totals 13 residues. The read is trimmed to its CDR3 DNA, 39 bases read in frame from base 1. Looking up the germline V gene yields CDR1 MNHNS and CDR2 SASEGT. Source: peripheral blood, taken 28 days after the second AZD1222 dose. The chain is made from TRBV6-1 and TRBJ1-1, with 7 junctional bases fitting TRBD1. The sequence was obtained from an adult who received the AZD1222 COVID-19 vaccine. For the CDR3, the sequence is CASSYDRDTEAFF. The DNA sequence is given as TGTGCCAGCAGTTATGACAGGGACACTGAAGCTTTCTTT.